These 2 T cell receptor beta chains were sequenced from one sample in a study of T cell responses to AZD1222 COVID-19 vaccine. Generated by immunoSEQ multiplex PCR, the TCRdb table keeps only in-frame clones and is missing some. The sample has 110,000 to 150,000 clones, 92% seen once. The sequenced sample was peripheral blood, obtained 28 days after the second AZD1222 dose. These receptors came from an adult who received the AZD1222 COVID-19 vaccine.

This clone was counted a single time. V usage is TRBV5-1 and J usage is TRBJ2-2, with D maybe TRBD1 (6 bases). CDR3 length equals 16 residues. The V and J ends lost 1 base and 2 bases respectively, with 12 bases between them. Germline V gene lookup returns CDR1 SGHRS and CDR2 YFSETQ. The CDR3 spells CASSLRDTANTGELFF. DNA for the CDR3: TGCGCCAGCAGCTTGAGGGACACGGCAAACACCGGGGAGCTGTTTTTT.

The chain employs TRBV10-1 and TRBJ2-1; D is possibly TRBD1 (6 bases). With 3 bases removed from V and 9 bases from J, the gap between germline ends came to 21 bases. Germline lookup yields CDR1 WNHNN and CDR2 SYGVQD (reference sequence). This CDR3 comprises 16 residues. Here the CDR3 DNA reads TGCGCCAGCAGTGACCCGATGGGGCGAACCAGGGGTGAGCAGTTCTTC. Protein: CASSDPMGRTRGEQFF.